Only one count was recorded for the clone carrying this TCR beta chain. The study ran its PCR with 60 Vbeta and 13 Jbeta primers. The data were produced by immunoSEQ multiplex PCR, yet TCRdb's version contains in-frame clones alone and is incomplete. The sample lists some 200,000 clones; about 81% were seen once. These data are taken from a study of cytomegalovirus exposure and HLA in healthy donors. The sample consisted of PBMCs. This TCR was sampled from a woman between 40 and 55 years old in good health and CMV-seronegative.

CDR3 bases: TGTGCCGCCGAGCAGGGTGAAGCTTTCTTT. Encoded protein: CAAEQGEAFF. The rearrangement joins TRBV19 to TRBJ1-1; TRBD1 is a possible D gene (5 bases). V was shortened by 11 bases and J by 7 bases, with 11 bases between the two germline ends. CDR3 length: 10 residues. Per the germline V gene, CDR1 is LNHDA and CDR2 is SQIVND (reference sequence).